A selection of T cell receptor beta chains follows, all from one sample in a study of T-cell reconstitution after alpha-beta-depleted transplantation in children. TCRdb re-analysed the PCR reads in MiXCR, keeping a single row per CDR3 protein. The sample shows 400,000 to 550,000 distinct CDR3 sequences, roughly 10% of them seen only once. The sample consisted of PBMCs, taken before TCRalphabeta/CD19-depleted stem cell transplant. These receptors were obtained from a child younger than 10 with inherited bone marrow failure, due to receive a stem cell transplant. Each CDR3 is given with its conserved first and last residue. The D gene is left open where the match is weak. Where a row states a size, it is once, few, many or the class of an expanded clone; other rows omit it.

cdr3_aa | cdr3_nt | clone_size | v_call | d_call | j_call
CAWTGPNTGELFF | TGTGCCTGGACGGGTCCTAACACCGGGGAGCTGTTTTTT | few | TRBV30 | . | TRBJ2-2
CASSHGLFTDTQYF | TGCGCCAGCAGCCACGGCCTATTCACAGATACGCAGTATTTT | few | TRBV4-3 | . | TRBJ2-3
CASSLVGSAGELFF | TGTGCCAGCAGCTTAGTAGGGTCAGCCGGGGAGCTGTTTTTT | . | TRBV11-2 | . | TRBJ2-2
CSAPSPTSVRETQYF | TGCAGTGCCCCGAGCCCGACTAGCGTGAGAGAGACCCAGTACTTC | . | TRBV20-1 | TRBD2 | TRBJ2-5
CASSPEAYGYTF | TGTGCCAGCAGCCCTGAGGCCTATGGCTACACCTTC | few | TRBV6-6 | . | TRBJ1-2
CASSTTGRETQYF | TGTGCCAGCAGCACCACAGGGCGGGAGACCCAGTACTTC | many | TRBV9 | . | TRBJ2-5
CASTQPQHF | TGTGCCAGCACGCAGCCCCAGCATTTT | many | TRBV6-2/TRBV6-3 | . | TRBJ1-5
CSARPYTQYF | TGCAGTGCTAGACCGTATACGCAGTATTTT | many | TRBV20-1 | . | TRBJ2-3
CSVSVAESSYEQYF | TGCAGCGTGTCGGTAGCGGAGAGCTCCTACGAGCAGTACTTC | many | TRBV29-1 | . | TRBJ2-7
CATSDLPTSRGQQFF | TGTGCCACCAGTGATCTCCCGACATCCAGGGGCCAGCAGTTCTTC | many | TRBV24-1 | . | TRBJ2-1
CASSLWGSDTQYF | TGTGCCAGCAGTTTATGGGGTTCAGATACGCAGTATTTT | few | TRBV12-3/TRBV12-4 | . | TRBJ2-3
CSARGVGETQYF | TGCAGTGCTAGAGGGGTCGGGGAGACCCAGTACTTC | . | TRBV20-1 | . | TRBJ2-5
CASSLASQWTDTQYF | TGCGCCAGCAGCTTGGCCAGCCAGTGGACAGATACGCAGTATTTT | many | TRBV5-1 | . | TRBJ2-3
CASTYQTGGAGELFF | TGTGCCAGCACCTACCAGACAGGGGGGGCCGGGGAGCTGTTTTTT | many | TRBV27 | TRBD1 | TRBJ2-2
CAWSWGQETQYF | TGTGCCTGGAGTTGGGGGCAGGAGACCCAGTACTTC | . | TRBV30 | . | TRBJ2-5
CAISGREETQYF | TGTGCCATCAGTGGACGGGAAGAGACCCAGTACTTC | many | TRBV10-3 | . | TRBJ2-5
CASGPAGPYEQYF | TGTGCCAGCGGCCCAGCGGGGCCCTACGAGCAGTACTTC | many | TRBV6-6 | TRBD2 | TRBJ2-7
CSATRGLGSEQYF | TGCAGTGCTACGCGCGGATTGGGGAGCGAGCAGTACTTC | many | TRBV20-1 | . | TRBJ2-7
CASSQDSNGEYGYTF | TGCGCCAGCAGCCAAGACTCTAACGGAGAATATGGCTACACCTTC | . | TRBV4-3 | . | TRBJ1-2
CASSKRTGRGDTQYF | TGTGCCAGTAGTAAACGGACAGGGCGAGGAGATACGCAGTATTTT | few | TRBV19 | TRBD1 | TRBJ2-3
CAISESGAGLLSYEQYF | TGTGCCATCAGTGAGTCCGGGGCGGGTCTCCTCTCCTACGAGCAGTACTTC | many | TRBV10-3 | . | TRBJ2-7
CASSQDWGRTNEKLFF | TGCGCCAGCAGCCAAGACTGGGGAAGGACCAATGAAAAACTGTTTTTT | many | TRBV4-3 | . | TRBJ1-4
CSAWSGSPQYF | TGCAGTGCTTGGAGCGGGAGCCCGCAGTATTTT | few | TRBV20-1 | TRBD2 | TRBJ2-3
CASGLSRGAYEQYF | TGTGCCAGCGGCTTATCAAGGGGGGCCTACGAGCAGTACTTC | once | TRBV7-2 | . | TRBJ2-7
CASSDSLAGDTQYF | TGTGCCAGCAGTGATAGTCTAGCAGGGGATACGCAGTATTTT | many | TRBV12-3/TRBV12-4 | . | TRBJ2-3
CASSLGGGLNTGELFF | TGTGCCAGCAGCCTAGGCGGCGGGCTGAACACCGGGGAGCTGTTTTTT | few | TRBV5-4 | . | TRBJ2-2
CASSPSGTQYF | TGTGCCAGCAGCCCGAGCGGGACCCAGTACTTC | many | TRBV7-9 | . | TRBJ2-5
CASSQERAVTYGYTF | TGCGCCAGCAGCCAAGAGCGCGCGGTGACCTATGGCTACACCTTC | many | TRBV4-3 | . | TRBJ1-2
CASRPRDRASDTQYF | TGTGCCAGCAGGCCCCGCGACAGGGCATCAGATACGCAGTATTTT | many | TRBV28 | TRBD1 | TRBJ2-3
CAITGSPTSGPNNEQFF | TGTGCCATCACGGGTTCGCCGACAAGCGGGCCGAACAATGAGCAGTTCTTC | many | TRBV10-3 | . | TRBJ2-1
CASSSSGANVLTF | TGTGCCAGCAGCTCGTCTGGGGCCAACGTCCTGACTTTC | many | TRBV27 | . | TRBJ2-6
CASSYSPQANTGELFF | TGTGCCAGCAGTTACTCGCCTCAAGCGAACACCGGGGAGCTGTTTTTT | many | TRBV6-5 | . | TRBJ2-2
CASSRSFGIGGETQYF | TGTGCCAGCAGCCGATCGTTTGGGATTGGAGGGGAGACCCAGTACTTC | many | TRBV7-9 | . | TRBJ2-5
CASTPRITNYEQYF | TGTGCCAGCACTCCCCGGATTACCAACTACGAGCAGTACTTC | . | TRBV28 | . | TRBJ2-7
CASSQNPRTGGQPQHF | TGCGCCAGCAGCCAAAATCCCAGGACAGGGGGCCAGCCCCAGCATTTT | many | TRBV4-1 | TRBD1 | TRBJ1-5
CSARPRGTGELFF | TGCAGTGCTCGCCCCCGAGGCACCGGGGAGCTGTTTTTT | few | TRBV20-1 | . | TRBJ2-2
CASSLGQGMQYF | TGCGCCAGCAGCTTGGGGCAGGGTATGCAGTATTTT | . | TRBV5-1 | . | TRBJ2-3
CAISGEREGNNEQFF | TGTGCCATCAGTGGGGAACGGGAGGGTAACAATGAGCAGTTCTTC | many | TRBV10-3 | TRBD2 | TRBJ2-1
CASSSLGADTQYF | TGTGCCAGCAGCTCCTTGGGGGCAGATACGCAGTATTTT | many | TRBV27 | . | TRBJ2-3
CASSSLSGSADTQYF | TGTGCCAGCTCATCCCTTAGCGGGAGTGCAGATACGCAGTATTTT | many | TRBV18 | TRBD2 | TRBJ2-3
CAIRSDRGSEKLFF | TGTGCCATCAGGTCGGACAGGGGGAGTGAAAAACTGTTTTTT | many | TRBV10-3 | TRBD1 | TRBJ1-4
CASSLMGIPEAFF | TGTGCCAGCAGCTTAATGGGGATCCCTGAAGCTTTCTTT | many | TRBV13 | . | TRBJ1-1
CASSENQGSYEQFF | TGTGCCAGCAGCGAGAACCAGGGATCCTATGAGCAGTTCTTC | many | TRBV28 | . | TRBJ2-1
CSATRGTEKLFF | TGCAGTGCTACCAGGGGAACTGAAAAACTGTTTTTT | many | TRBV20-1 | . | TRBJ1-4
CASNPTLAGGPREQFF | TGTGCCAGCAACCCAACCCTGGCGGGAGGGCCCCGGGAGCAGTTCTTC | many | TRBV7-2 | TRBD2 | TRBJ2-1
CASTPQGTQETQYF | TGCGCCAGCACTCCACAGGGAACCCAAGAGACCCAGTACTTC | many | TRBV10-2 | . | TRBJ2-5
CASSSGPPIYNEQFF | TGTGCCAGCAGCTCCGGACCCCCCATATACAATGAGCAGTTCTTC | many | TRBV7-2 | . | TRBJ2-1
CSAGSDAYEQYF | TGCAGCGCCGGTAGCGATGCCTACGAGCAGTACTTC | many | TRBV29-1 | . | TRBJ2-7
CASSHVQGQETQYF | TGTGCCAGCAGCCATGTACAGGGACAAGAGACCCAGTACTTC | many | TRBV5-4 | . | TRBJ2-5
CASSVAGGSYNEQFF | TGTGCCAGCAGCGTAGCGGGAGGGTCCTACAATGAGCAGTTCTTC | many | TRBV2 | TRBD2 | TRBJ2-1
CASNRRPQETQYF | TGCGCCAGCAACCGACGGCCACAAGAGACCCAGTACTTC | few | TRBV5-1 | . | TRBJ2-5